A selection of T cell receptor beta chains follows, all from one sample in a study of shared clonotypes between healthy human individuals. TCRdb's copy holds only in-frame clones and misses some; the assay was immunoSEQ multiplex PCR. The profile shows about half a million clones, almost 80% of them singletons. Sequenced: PBMCs. All receptors derive from a woman aged 40 to 50 in good health. Some clones in this sample may be carry-over from other donors' samples. Each CDR3 is given with its conserved first and last residue. The D gene is left open where the match is weak. Size is omitted from some rows. Given values are once, few, many or a class for expanded clones.

abundance	v_gene	j_gene	d_gene	CDR3nt	CDR3aa
-	TRBV7-8	TRBJ2-7	-	TGTGCCAGCAGCTTCCCCGGTGGGATGGACGAGCAGTACTTC	CASSFPGGMDEQYF
-	TRBV11-1	TRBJ2-1	TRBD2	TGTGCCAGCAGCCTTACTAGCGCTCCCTACAATGAGCAGTTCTTC	CASSLTSAPYNEQFF
-	TRBV30	TRBJ2-7	TRBD2	TGTGCCTGGAGTGTACTTCCGGGTAGCGGGACCTTCTACGAGCAGTACTTC	CAWSVLPGSGTFYEQYF
-	TRBV18	TRBJ2-4	-	TGTGCCAGCTCACCTCTCCGGGACTCAAACATTCAGTACTTC	CASSPLRDSNIQYF
-	TRBV5-6	TRBJ2-7	TRBD1	TGTGCCAGCAGCTGGGGGACAGGGCCACTCGAGCAGTACTTC	CASSWGTGPLEQYF
-	TRBV4-2	TRBJ2-7	TRBD2	TGTGCCAGCAGCCACCTTAGCGGGAGGGCCCTCTACGAGCAGTACTTC	CASSHLSGRALYEQYF
-	TRBV5-1	TRBJ2-7	TRBD1	TGCGCCAGCAGCTTCGGTGTAGGGGGACAGGGATCCCCGATAGCCTACGAGCAGTACTTC	CASSFGVGGQGSPIAYEQYF
-	TRBV2	TRBJ1-2	-	TGTGCCAGCAGTGTTCTTCAGGAGGAGGGCTACACCTTC	CASSVLQEEGYTF
-	TRBV16	TRBJ2-6	-	TGTGCCAGCAGCCAATTTATAGGGAACTTGAAGGGGGCCAACGTCCTGACTTTC	CASSQFIGNLKGANVLTF
few	TRBV6-1	TRBJ2-7	-	TGTGCCAGCAGCCCTGAGCAGTACTTC	CASSPEQYF
-	TRBV19	TRBJ2-1	-	TGTGCCAGTACCCTCACTGGGGGAACCTACAATGAGCAGTTCTTC	CASTLTGGTYNEQFF
-	TRBV6-1	TRBJ2-3	-	TGTGCCAGCAGGCGGACTAGGGGGACAGATACGCAGTATTTT	CASRRTRGTDTQYF
-	TRBV15	TRBJ2-7	-	TGTGCCACCAGCAGAGACCCGGCCTACGAGCAGTACTTC	CATSRDPAYEQYF
-	TRBV11-3	TRBJ1-2	-	TGTGCCAGCAGCTTAGGGACATCGCCTAACTATGGCTACACCTTC	CASSLGTSPNYGYTF
-	TRBV6-1	TRBJ1-5	-	TGTGCCAGCAGTGAAGGCTCTATATCAGCCCAGCATTTT	CASSEGSISAQHF
-	TRBV2	TRBJ2-5	-	TGTGCCAGCAGTGAAGCGCGTATGGGGCGGGAGACCCAGTACTTC	CASSEARMGRETQYF
-	TRBV5-1	TRBJ2-3	-	TGCGCCAGCAGCTTGAACAGGGTAGGGACAGATACGCAGTATTTT	CASSLNRVGTDTQYF
-	TRBV7-9	TRBJ2-3	TRBD2	TGTGCCAGCAGCTCTGGACTAGCGTCACAGGATACGCAGTATTTT	CASSSGLASQDTQYF
-	TRBV28	TRBJ2-1	-	TGTGCCAGCAGTGCGCTCAAGGCAGGGTTCAATGAGCAGTTCTTC	CASSALKAGFNEQFF
once	TRBV2	TRBJ2-1	-	TGTGCCAGCGGGCGGGAGATTAGGGGGGAGCAGTTCTTC	CASGREIRGEQFF
-	TRBV23-1	TRBJ1-1	TRBD1	TGCGCCAGCAGTCCGACTCGACAGGGGCGAAAGGGCACTGAAGCTTTCTTT	CASSPTRQGRKGTEAFF
many	TRBV5-1	TRBJ1-1	TRBD1	TGCGCCAGCAGCTTGTCCTCAGGGGGCAGGACTGAAGCTTTCTTT	CASSLSSGGRTEAFF
-	TRBV4-2	TRBJ2-2	TRBD2	TGTGCCAGCAGCCAGGATTCTCCGGGGAGCGGGAGGGTTTACACCGGGGAGCTGTTTTTT	CASSQDSPGSGRVYTGELFF
once	TRBV4-3	TRBJ2-5	TRBD1	TGCGCCAGCAGCCAATCCCCGGACAGGGCTACGGAGACCCAGTACTTC	CASSQSPDRATETQYF
-	TRBV7-9	TRBJ2-3	-	TGTGCCAGCGCAGGGGAGTCCACAGATACGCAGTATTTT	CASAGESTDTQYF
-	TRBV4-1	TRBJ1-1	-	TGCGCCAGCAGCCCGCCCGGGACGGGGTTTAAAGCTTTCTTT	CASSPPGTGFKAFF
many	TRBV9	TRBJ2-5	-	TGTGCCAGCAGCGTAGGGAAAGGTAACCAAGAGACCCAGTACTTC	CASSVGKGNQETQYF
once	TRBV6-5	TRBJ2-5	TRBD2	TGTGCCAGCAGCCCTGTAGCGGGAAGGGGAGAGACCCAGTACTTC	CASSPVAGRGETQYF
-	TRBV19	TRBJ2-5	-	TGTGCCAGTAGTGGGATGGGACGAGAGACCCAGTACTTC	CASSGMGRETQYF
-	TRBV28	TRBJ2-7	TRBD2	TGTGCCAGCAGTCCCTATGGACTAGCATCTCAATACGAGCAGTACTTC	CASSPYGLASQYEQYF
once	TRBV7-2	TRBJ2-7	TRBD2	TGTGCCAGCAGCTCCCAGCGGGAGTCCGCCGAGCAGTACTTC	CASSSQRESAEQYF
few	TRBV7-2	TRBJ1-5	-	TGTGCCAGCAGCCCCGGCGGGGGGCGCGGGGCGAATCAGCCCCAGCATTTT	CASSPGGGRGANQPQHF